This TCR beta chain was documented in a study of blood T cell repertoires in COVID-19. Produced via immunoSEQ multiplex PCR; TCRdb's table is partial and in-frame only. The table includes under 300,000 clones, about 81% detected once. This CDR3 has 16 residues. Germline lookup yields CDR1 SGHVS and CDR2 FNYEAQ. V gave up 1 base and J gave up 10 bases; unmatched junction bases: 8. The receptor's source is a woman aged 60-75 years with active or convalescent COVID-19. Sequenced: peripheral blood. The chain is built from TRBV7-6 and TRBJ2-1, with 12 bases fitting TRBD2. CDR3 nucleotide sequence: TGTGCCAGCAGCTTAGGGGCTAGCGGGGGGGCCGGAGAGCAGTTCTTC. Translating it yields CASSLGASGGAGEQFF. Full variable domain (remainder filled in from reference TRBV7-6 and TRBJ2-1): GAGVSQSPRYKVTKRGQDVALRCDPISGHVSLYWYRQALGQGPEFLTYFNYEAQQDKSGLPNDRFSAERPEGSISTLTIQRTEQRDSAMYRCASSLGASGGAGEQFFGPGTRLTVL.